Following are 18 T cell receptor beta chains from one sample sequenced in a study of graft-versus-host responses after intestinal transplantation. The protocol was immunoSEQ multiplex PCR, while the TCRdb copy is restricted to in-frame clones and leaves out a portion. The table lists about 57,000 clones, over 85% of them singletons. The sequenced sample was PBMCs, obtained 26 days after transplant. Receptor source: a human patient who received an intestinal transplant, so some T cells may come from the graft donor.

This chain uses TRBV27 with TRBJ2-5; possible D gene TRBD1, 5 bases. CDR1 is MNHEY, CDR2 SMNVEV, per germline (reference sequence). The CDR3 extends over 13 amino acids. The germline V and J ends were trimmed by 3 bases and 0 bases, with 5 bases remaining between them. The CDR3 spells CASSLTDQETQYF. The CDR3 region has the DNA TGTGCCAGCAGTTTGACAGACCAAGAGACCCAGTACTTC.

The chain couples TRBV4-1 to TRBJ1-1; 7 bases agree with TRBD1. V shed 6 bases, J shed 3 bases, and the junction held 16 bases outside the gene matches. The germline V gene encodes CDR1 MGHRA and CDR2 YSYEKL. The length of the CDR3 is 17 residues. This CDR3 is CASRASGGQYFDTEAFF. Written as DNA, the CDR3 is TGCGCCAGCAGAGCGTCAGGGGGTCAGTACTTCGACACTGAAGCTTTCTTT.

The chain uses TRBV19 and TRBJ2-5; TRBD2 matches at 9 bases. Germline CDR1 is LNHDA and CDR2 is SQIVND (reference sequence). The length of the CDR3 is 16 residues. The J segment lost 5 bases and the V segment lost 4 bases, leaving 11 bases of the junction unmatched. CDR3: CASSTLLRGGLETQYF. For the CDR3, the DNA is TGTGCCAGTAGTACCCTACTGCGGGGGGGCTTGGAGACCCAGTACTTC.

This clone was found once. The gene calls are TRBV18 and TRBJ1-6, with TRBD1 as a possible D gene (6 bases). This CDR3 is 15 amino acids long. CDR1 KGHSH and CDR2 LQKENI come from the germline V gene. The V end lost 2 bases, the J end lost 8 bases, and 13 bases lay between the germline ends. The CDR3: CASSPGGGGDSPLHF. Here the CDR3 DNA reads TGTGCCAGCTCACCAGGGGGAGGGGGGGATTCACCCCTCCACTTT. The full variable domain, with the rest looked up from reference TRBV18 and TRBJ1-6, is NAGVMQNPRHLVRRRGQEARLRCSPMKGHSHVYWYRQLPEEGLKFMVYLQKENIIDESGMPKERFSAEFPKEGPSILRIQQVVRGDSAAYFCASSPGGGGDSPLHFGNGTRLTVT.

The rearrangement links TRBV19 to TRBJ1-6; D perhaps matches TRBD1 (5 bases). The CDR3 contains 15 residues. V lost 7 bases and J lost 8, with 18 bases in between. Per germline, CDR1 LNHDA and CDR2 SQIVND (reference sequence). The CDR3 DNA sequence: TGTGCCAGTAACCTCTCTCAAGGGGCATATTCACCCCTCCACTTT. It encodes CASNLSQGAYSPLHF.

This clone was seen once. This chain joins TRBV19 and TRBJ2-6; tentatively, D is TRBD1 (6 bases). This CDR3 spans 17 amino acids. The V end lost 5 bases, the J end lost 5 bases, and 19 bases lay between the germline ends. CDR1 LNHDA and CDR2 SQIVND come from the germline V gene (reference sequence). Here the CDR3 reads CASSVSGTQSRANVLTF. The CDR3 nucleotides are TGTGCCAGTAGTGTGTCGGGGACACAAAGTCGGGCCAACGTCCTGACTTTC.

The rearrangement links TRBV7-2 to TRBJ1-2; 7 bases line up with TRBD1. The junction had 3 bases not matched to a gene; V was cut back by 1 base and J by 4 bases. Looked up from germline, CDR1 is SGHTA and CDR2 is FQGNSA. The CDR3 contains 14 residues. CDR3 sequence reads: CASSLVRTGYGYTF. The DNA of the CDR3 is TGTGCCAGCAGCTTAGTACGGACAGGCTATGGCTACACCTTC.

This clone was counted only a few times. The V call is TRBV5-5, the J call TRBJ2-2; 10 bases are a match to TRBD2. From germline, CDR1 is SGHKS and CDR2 YYEKEE (reference sequence). CDR3 size: 18 residues. J was trimmed by 5 bases and V by 1 base; bases with no gene match: 11. The CDR3 loop reads CASSLLAGGPEQTGELFF. In DNA, the CDR3 is TGTGCCAGCAGCTTGTTAGCGGGGGGCCCAGAACAGACCGGGGAGCTGTTTTTT. The full variable domain, its missing parts supplied by reference TRBV5-5 and TRBJ2-2, is DAGVTQSPTHLIKTRGQQVTLRCSPISGHKSVSWYQQVLGQGPQFIFQYYEKEERGRGNFPDRFSARQFPNYSSELNVNALLLGDSALYLCASSLLAGGPEQTGELFFGEGSRLTVL.

The chain has TRBV5-4 and TRBJ2-3, with D possibly TRBD2 on 6 matching bases. The CDR3 consists of 12 residues. Trimming took 3 bases from V and 4 from J, leaving 6 bases between them. Germline CDR1 reads SGHNT; CDR2 reads YYREEE (reference sequence). Here the CDR3 reads CASSWGADTQYF. The CDR3 nucleotides read TGTGCCAGCAGCTGGGGGGCAGATACGCAGTATTTT.

J is TRBJ2-3 and V is TRBV6-1, with 11 bases that match TRBD2. The CDR3 runs 17 residues. V lost 0 bases to trimming and J lost 1 base; unmatched junction nucleotides: 3. The germline CDR1 and CDR2 sequences are MNHNS and SASEGT. CDR3 nucleotides: TGTGCCAGCAGTGAAGCAATAGCGGGGGGGGGCACAGATACGCAGTATTTT. It translates to CASSEAIAGGGTDTQYF.

The chain uses TRBV15 and TRBJ2-3; 11 bases are a match to TRBD2. CDR3 length: 16 residues. Trimming removed 3 bases from V and 7 bases from J; junction bases left unmatched: 9. CDR1 is LNHNV and CDR2 is YYDKDF in the germline V gene (reference sequence). The CDR3 protein is CATSSVTSGSLNTQYF. As DNA, the CDR3 is TGTGCCACCAGCAGTGTTACTAGCGGGAGTCTGAATACGCAGTATTTT.

The chain uses TRBV12-5 and TRBJ2-3, with 8 nucleotides matching TRBD2. Germline loops: CDR1 LGHNT, CDR2 FRNRAP. Trimming at V came to 5 bases and at J to 14 bases, leaving 9 bases not matched to a gene. CDR3 length: 12 amino acids. The CDR3 DNA reads TGTGCTAGTGGTAGCCCGGGACTAGGGGTGTATTTT. Translating it yields CASGSPGLGVYF.

This clone was observed a few times. The V and J genes are TRBV4-1 and TRBJ2-2; D is possibly TRBD2 (6 bases). The V end was cut by 4 bases, the J end by 7 bases, with 22 bases between. The CDR3 loop spans 17 amino acids. Looked up from germline, CDR1 is MGHRA and CDR2 is YSYEKL. In DNA, the CDR3 is TGCGCCAGCAGCCCGATGAGCCAGACTAGTTTCGGCGGGGAGCTGTTTTTT. Translation: CASSPMSQTSFGGELFF.

This clone was observed once. The CDR3 DNA reads TGCGCCAGCAGAGAGTCGGGGGGGACTCCTTCCTACGAGCAGTACTTC. Its translation is CASRESGGTPSYEQYF. The V gene is TRBV5-1, the J gene TRBJ2-7, with 8 nucleotides matching TRBD2. The length of the CDR3 is 16 residues. CDR1 and CDR2 (germline): SGHRS, YFSETQ. With 5 bases clipped from V and 1 base from J, the junction kept 11 bases outside the gene matches.

This clone appeared a single time. The chain carries TRBV2 and TRBJ2-2; tentatively, D is TRBD1 (6 bases). Trimming took 7 bases from V and 6 from J, leaving 15 bases between them. The CDR3 consists of 14 residues. CDR1 is SNHLY, CDR2 FYNNEI, per germline. The CDR3 DNA is TGTGCCAGCATGGGGGCTTTTCTCGCCGGGGAGCTGTTTTTT. Protein sequence: CASMGAFLAGELFF.

The chain employs TRBV4-2 and TRBJ2-7; 9 bases are a match to TRBD2. Germline V gene data show CDR1 as LGHNA and CDR2 as YNFKEQ. The CDR3 covers 16 residues. V lost 0 bases to trimming and J lost 4 bases; unmatched junction nucleotides: 7. The CDR3 sequence: CASSQEGSGSLYEQYF. CDR3 nucleotides: TGTGCCAGCAGCCAAGAGGGTAGCGGGAGTCTGTACGAGCAGTACTTC.

This clone was seen more than once but under ten times. The V gene is TRBV28, the J gene TRBJ2-5; D is possibly TRBD2 (6 bases). The CDR3 sequence is 15 residues long. With 2 bases removed from V and 5 bases from J, the gap between germline ends came to 15 bases. Per the germline V gene, CDR1 is MDHEN and CDR2 is SYDVKM. Here the CDR3 DNA reads TGTGCCAGCAGTTTAGAGTCTCGGGAGACGGAGACCCAGTACTTC. Residues: CASSLESRETETQYF.

The genes are TRBV6-5 and TRBJ2-2; possible D gene TRBD1, 6 bases. Germline loops: CDR1 MNHEY, CDR2 SVGAGI. V gave up 5 bases and J gave up 1 base, with 11 bases separating them. CDR3 length equals 15 residues. The CDR3 protein is CASSAGQLNTGELFF. In nucleotides, the CDR3 is TGTGCCAGCAGTGCCGGACAGTTGAACACCGGGGAGCTGTTTTTT.